This T cell receptor (beta chain) derives from a study of blood T cell repertoires in COVID-19. For the study at large: Specimens from acute and convalescent COVID-19 originated in the United States, Italy and Spain. PBMCs, B-cell-depleted T cells, or T cells were the source of the cDNA or gDNA that made up the material.

The CDR3 covers 12 residues. The V end lost 4 bases, the J end lost 8 bases, and 9 bases lay between the germline ends. Germline V CDR1 and CDR2: SGHDT, YYEEEE. Authors' analysis steps: Amplifying reference gene primers gave estimates of nucleated cell counts. The table came from immunoSEQ multiplex PCR; TCRdb's copy has only in-frame clones and leaves some out. Clone size and V and J calls were adopted from that table, with D and trimming inferred from the DNA. The repertoire holds roughly 240,000 clones, with approximately 86% as singletons. The clonotype originates from a woman aged 55-69 years who had recovered from COVID-19. Sequencing was done on a sample of peripheral blood. V and J are TRBV5-6 and TRBJ1-4, with a possible D match to TRBD1 (6 bases). CDR3 sequence (DNA): TGTGCCAGCAGCCGCAGGGGCGAAAAACTGTTTTTT. It is translated as CASSRRGEKLFF.